This TCR beta chain was captured by sequencing in a study of CD8+ T cells in alopecia areata. Across the whole study: At a dose of 5 to 10 mg twice daily, oral tofacitinib was given to treated patients. For 6 to 18 months, tofacitinib was taken, and 6 months off drug followed. General study findings and limits: Researchers report lesional scalp, most notably alopecia totalis/universalis, outstripped normal scalp in clonality.

The authors extracted RNA and reverse transcribed it into cDNA as the sequencing template. Sequencing was performed with immunoSEQ multiplex PCR; in TCRdb, only in-frame clones are kept and a portion is missing. The sample lists 87,000 or so clones; about three quarters were seen once. Between the trimmed V and J ends, which lost 2 bases and 0 bases, there was a span of 11 bases. Germline lookup yields CDR1 SEHNR and CDR2 FQNEAQ (reference sequence). The CDR3 totals 16 residues. Regarding treatment: oral pan-JAK inhibitor, 5-10 mg twice daily. Those with alopecia areata gave lesional scalp punch biopsies and peripheral blood. With regard to this clone: Its antigen is not identified.

The clonotype originates from a human donor with alopecia areata. The chain couples TRBV7-9 to TRBJ2-4; tentatively, D is TRBD1 or TRBD2 (6 bases each). The sequencing here drew on CD8+ T cells sorted from blood, taken at roughly week 45, from a patient treated with tofacitinib. The chain's CDR3 is CASSLLGGQAKNIQYF. The DNA for the CDR3 is TGTGCCAGCAGCTTATTAGGGGGGCAAGCCAAAAACATTCAGTACTTC.